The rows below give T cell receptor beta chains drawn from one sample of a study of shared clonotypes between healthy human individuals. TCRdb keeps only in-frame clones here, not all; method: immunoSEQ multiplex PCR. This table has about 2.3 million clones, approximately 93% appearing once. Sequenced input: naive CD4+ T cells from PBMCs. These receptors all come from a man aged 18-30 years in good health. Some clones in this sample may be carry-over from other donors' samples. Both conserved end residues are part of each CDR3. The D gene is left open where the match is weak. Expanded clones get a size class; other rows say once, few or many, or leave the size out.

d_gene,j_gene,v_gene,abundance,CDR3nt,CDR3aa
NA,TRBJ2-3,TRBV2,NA,TGTGCCAGCGAAGTTGAGGATACGCAGTATTTT,CASEVEDTQYF
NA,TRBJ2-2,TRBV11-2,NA,TGTGCCAGCAGCTTAGGAACGGGAGACGGGGAGCTGTTTTTT,CASSLGTGDGELFF
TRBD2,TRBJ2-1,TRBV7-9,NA,TGTGCCAGCAGCTTAGCGAGCGGGAGGGCCACTGAGCAGTTCTTC,CASSLASGRATEQFF
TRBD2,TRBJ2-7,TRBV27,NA,TGTGCCAGCAGTTTCACACTAGCGGGAGTGTACGAGCAGTACTTC,CASSFTLAGVYEQYF
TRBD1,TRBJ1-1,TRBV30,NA,TGTGCCTGGAGTGTCCCAGGGGGGACAACTGAAGCTTTCTTT,CAWSVPGGTTEAFF
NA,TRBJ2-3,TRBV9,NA,TGTGCCAGCAGCGTAGGACAGGACACAGATACGCAGTATTTT,CASSVGQDTDTQYF
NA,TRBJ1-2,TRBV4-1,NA,TGCGCCAGCAGCCCATTCGGTCGGGGAGACTATGGCTACACCTTC,CASSPFGRGDYGYTF
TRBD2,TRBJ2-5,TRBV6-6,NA,TGTGCCAGCAGCCCTAGGACTAGCGGGCGCCAAGAGACCCAGTACTTC,CASSPRTSGRQETQYF
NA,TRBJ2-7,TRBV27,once,TGTGCCAGCACCCGTCTACCCTCCTACGAGCAGTACTTC,CASTRLPSYEQYF
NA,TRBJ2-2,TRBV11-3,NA,TGTGCCAGCAGCTTAGATCGTACCGGGGAGCTGTTTTTT,CASSLDRTGELFF
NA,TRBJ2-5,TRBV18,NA,TGTGCCAGCTCACCAGGGACGGTGGGGGAGACCCAGTACTTC,CASSPGTVGETQYF
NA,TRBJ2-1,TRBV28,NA,TGTGCCAGCAGGTCCCAGGGCGTACTGTCTCGACCTGAGCAGTTCTTC,CASRSQGVLSRPEQFF
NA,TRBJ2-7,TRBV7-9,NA,TGTGCCAGCAGCTTACCTAGGCCCCCTCTACTAGTGCAGTACTTC,CASSLPRPPLLVQYF
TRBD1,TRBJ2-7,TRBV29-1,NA,TGCAGCGCTGCGCACAGGGGGTTAACCTACGAGCAGTACTTC,CSAAHRGLTYEQYF
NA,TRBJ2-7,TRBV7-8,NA,TGTGCCAGCAGATACCCCGGGAGATACGAGCAGTACTTC,CASRYPGRYEQYF
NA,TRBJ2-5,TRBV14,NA,TGTGCCAGCAGCCCAGGTAGAGGGAGGAGGGAGACCCAGTACTTC,CASSPGRGRRETQYF
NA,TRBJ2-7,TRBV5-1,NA,TGCGCCAGCAGCCTACACACGGCCGACTTAAGCTCCTACGAGCAGTACTTC,CASSLHTADLSSYEQYF
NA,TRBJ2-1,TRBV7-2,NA,TGTGCCAGCAGCGCCGGGGCCATCTACAATGAGCAGTTCTTC,CASSAGAIYNEQFF
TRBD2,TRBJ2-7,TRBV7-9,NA,TGTGCCAGCAGCTTAGCGAGGGCTAGCGGCTCCTACGAGCAGTACTTC,CASSLARASGSYEQYF
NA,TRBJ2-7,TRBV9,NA,TGTGCCAGCAGCGTAAAATCTGATCGTATTCCAGTTGGGGAGCAGTACTTC,CASSVKSDRIPVGEQYF
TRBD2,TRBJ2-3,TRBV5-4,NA,TGTGCCAGCAGCCGACCGGGACTAGCGGACCCAGATACGCAGTATTTT,CASSRPGLADPDTQYF
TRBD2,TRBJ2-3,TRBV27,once,TGTGCCAGCAGTTATCTAGCGGGAGCCCCCCGGGATACGCAGTATTTT,CASSYLAGAPRDTQYF
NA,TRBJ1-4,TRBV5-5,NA,TGTGCCAGCAGCTTGAGGCCGGCGTCAGGGGAAAAACTGTTTTTT,CASSLRPASGEKLFF
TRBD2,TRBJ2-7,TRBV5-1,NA,TGCGCCAGCGGGACTAGCGGGAGTATCAGCGAGCAGTACTTC,CASGTSGSISEQYF
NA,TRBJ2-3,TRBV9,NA,TGTGCCAGCAGCGTAGACGGGAGTGTTGCAGATACGCAGTATTTT,CASSVDGSVADTQYF
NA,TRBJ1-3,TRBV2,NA,TGTGCCAGCAGAAGCTCTGGAAACACCATATATTTT,CASRSSGNTIYF
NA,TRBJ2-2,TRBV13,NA,TGTGCCAGCCACTTTGGACTAATGAACACCGGGGAGCTGTTTTTT,CASHFGLMNTGELFF
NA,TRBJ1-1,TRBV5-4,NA,TGTGCCAGCAGCTTGGATACACAGCAGAACACTGAAGCTTTCTTT,CASSLDTQQNTEAFF
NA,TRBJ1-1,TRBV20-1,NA,TGCAGTCGGACAGCGAACACTGAAGCTTTCTTT,CSRTANTEAFF
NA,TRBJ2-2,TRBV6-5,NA,TGTGCCAGCAGTTACTCGAGCCAGCAGGGCGGGGAGCTGTTTTTT,CASSYSSQQGGELFF
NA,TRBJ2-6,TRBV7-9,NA,TGTGCCAGCGAGGTGTCTGGGGCCAACGTCCTGACTTTC,CASEVSGANVLTF
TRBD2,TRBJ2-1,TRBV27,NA,TGTGCCAGCAGTCGTGGGACTACCCGGAGCTCCTACAATGAGCAGTTCTTC,CASSRGTTRSSYNEQFF
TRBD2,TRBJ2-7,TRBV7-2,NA,TGTGCCAGCAGCTTAGGGCTTAGCGGGAGCGAGCAGTACTTC,CASSLGLSGSEQYF
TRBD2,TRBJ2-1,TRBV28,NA,TGTGCCAGCAAGGCTAGCGGGTCCTACAATGAGCAGTTCTTC,CASKASGSYNEQFF
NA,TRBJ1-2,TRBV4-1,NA,TGCGCCAGCAGCCAAGATCGGGTCAGGGCCTACTATGGCTACACCTTC,CASSQDRVRAYYGYTF
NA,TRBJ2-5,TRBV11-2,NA,TGTGCCAGCAGCAACCCGTTTAGGGAGACCCAGTACTTC,CASSNPFRETQYF
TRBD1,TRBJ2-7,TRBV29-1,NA,TGCAGCGTAGCCCGGACAGGGGACTCCTACGAGCAGTACTTC,CSVARTGDSYEQYF
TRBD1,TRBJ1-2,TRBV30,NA,TGTGCCTGGACTACAGGGGGCCCTAACTATGGCTACACCTTC,CAWTTGGPNYGYTF
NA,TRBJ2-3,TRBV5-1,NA,TGCGCCAGCAGAGGCTCCACAGATACGCAGTATTTT,CASRGSTDTQYF
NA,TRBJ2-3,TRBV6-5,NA,TGTGCCAGCAGCTACAGCGGGAGCACAGATACGCAGTATTTT,CASSYSGSTDTQYF
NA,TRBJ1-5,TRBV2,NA,TGTGCCTCCCAGGACGGGAAACCAGGCAATCAGCCCCAGCATTTT,CASQDGKPGNQPQHF
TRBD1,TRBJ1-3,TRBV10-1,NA,TGCGCCAGCAGTGAGTCGAGGGGACAGGGGGCTGGAAACACCATATATTTT,CASSESRGQGAGNTIYF
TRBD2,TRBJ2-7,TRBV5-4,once,TGTGCCAGCAGCTTGAAAGCGGGGTCCTCCTACGAGCAGTACTTC,CASSLKAGSSYEQYF